This T cell receptor beta chain originates from a study of STAT5B mutations in CD4+ large granular lymphocyte leukemia. A note on this clone: Its antigen is currently unknown.

Controls came from buffy coats of healthy blood donors. Some clones are missing from TCRdb's copy, which holds only in-frame ones; the method was immunoSEQ multiplex PCR. The sample carries about 31,000 clones, approximately 82% recorded once. Whole-study findings and limits: TRBV06-family usage was enriched in top patient clones (8/27) versus controls (2/35). Main leukemic clonotypes were patient-specific, but roughly 25% appeared at low frequency elsewhere.

Germline V gene sequence: CDR1 LNHDA, CDR2 SQIVND (reference sequence). Trimming left V 5 bases short and J 0 bases short, with 11 bases between. This CDR3 spans 15 amino acids. The sample was CD4+ T cells from blood buffy coats. The chain combines TRBV19 with TRBJ2-1; D not resolved. The receptor comes from a human donor in good health. Here the CDR3 reads CASSATVSSYNEQFF. The CDR3 DNA is TGTGCCAGTAGTGCCACGGTAAGCTCCTACAATGAGCAGTTCTTC.